This passage covers 18 T cell receptor beta chains from one sample sequenced in a study of T-cell reconstitution after alpha-beta-depleted transplantation in children. Unique molecular identifiers were used to barcode this TCRbeta library. TCRdb reanalysed the PCR reads using MiXCR and keeps one entry per CDR3 protein. The table has roughly 610,000 distinct CDR3 sequences, roughly 10% seen once. This material consisted of PBMCs from the stem cell graft donor, taken from the stem cell graft. Receptors originate from a human donor who donated a stem cell graft to a child with acute myeloid leukemia.

The J gene is TRBJ1-2, the V gene TRBV5-6; weak D call: TRBD1 (5 bases). The V and J ends lost 4 bases and 0 bases respectively, with 13 bases between them. CDR1 is SGHDT and CDR2 is YYEEEE in the germline V gene. CDR3 length: 15 residues. CDR3 sequence reads: CASSRQTLANYGYTF. CDR3 sequence (DNA): TGTGCCAGCAGCAGACAGACACTTGCTAACTATGGCTACACCTTC.

The V and J genes are TRBV7-2 and TRBJ1-6; no firm D call. From germline, CDR1 is SGHTA and CDR2 FQGNSA. V was clipped by 5 bases and J by 8 bases, with 10 bases between them. The CDR3 consists of 13 residues. The CDR3 bases are TGTGCCAGCAGCCAGTCGAGGGATTCACCCCTCCACTTT. It encodes CASSQSRDSPLHF.

Only a few counts were recorded for this clonotype. CDR3 nucleotide sequence: TGTGCCAGCAGCCAAGTATTTGGGCTGGGGGCCCCGAACACCGGGGAGCTGTTTTTT. It specifies CASSQVFGLGAPNTGELFF. The V gene is TRBV4-2, the J gene TRBJ2-2, with a possible D match to TRBD1 (6 bases). The V and J ends lost 1 base and 0 bases respectively, with 18 bases between them. Per the germline V gene, CDR1 is LGHNA and CDR2 is YNFKEQ. CDR3 length: 19 amino acids.

This chain joins TRBV12-3 or TRBV12-4 and TRBJ1-4, with 8 bases lining up with TRBD1. With V trimmed by 6 bases and J by 7 bases, 13 bases remained unmatched. The CDR3 contains 16 residues. CDR3 amino acids: CASSSPSTGESEKLFF. The CDR3 DNA is TGTGCCAGCAGCTCCCCGTCGACAGGGGAGAGTGAAAAACTGTTTTTT.

This clonotype was recorded at least ten times. The chain uses TRBV25-1 and TRBJ2-2; a weak D match, TRBD1 (7 bases). Germline V gene data show CDR1 as MGHDK and CDR2 as SYGVNS. The V gene lost 6 bases and the J gene lost 5 bases, with 16 bases spanning the gap. This CDR3 is built from 15 residues. This CDR3 reads CASRPTAGGTGELFF. The CDR3 DNA reads TGTGCCAGCAGGCCCACGGCAGGGGGGACCGGGGAGCTGTTTTTT.

This rearrangement joins TRBV7-8 to TRBJ1-2; 7 nucleotides match TRBD1. After removal of 5 bases from V and 3 bases from J, the junction contained 3 bases not matched to a gene. Germline values: CDR1 SGHVS, CDR2 FQNEAQ. This CDR3 is built from 13 residues. DNA for the CDR3: TGTGCCAGCAGCCCGGACAGGTACTATGGCTACACCTTC. Translation gives CASSPDRYYGYTF.

The chain couples TRBV9 to TRBJ2-3; D gene ambiguous. Germline loops: CDR1 SGDLS, CDR2 YYNGEE. V was trimmed by 0 bases and J by 4 bases, leaving 15 bases between them. This CDR3 region has 16 residues. CDR3 residues: CASSVAGGSKADTQYF. The CDR3 DNA is TGTGCCAGCAGCGTAGCGGGCGGCTCTAAGGCAGATACGCAGTATTTT.

This clonotype has a count of ten or more. The V call is TRBV5-1, the J call TRBJ2-1; D is unclear. Germline values: CDR1 SGHRS, CDR2 YFSETQ. The CDR3 runs to 15 residues. V shed 0 bases and J shed 2 bases, with 9 bases lying between them. The CDR3 nucleotides are TGCGCCAGCAGCTTGGGAGCGTTGACCTACAATGAGCAGTTCTTC. Its translation is CASSLGALTYNEQFF.

In its sample, this clonotype was seen a few times. The junction differs from germline at one of its ends, possibly a read error. The V gene is TRBV20-1, the J gene TRBJ1-2, with D perhaps matching TRBD1 (5 bases). The CDR3 extends over 9 amino acids. The germline V gene encodes CDR1 DFQATT and CDR2 SNEGSKA (reference sequence). The CDR3 coding sequence is TGCAGTGCTAGAGATCCAGGGAGGTTC. Its protein product is CSARDPGRF.

This clonotype was picked up a small number of times. The V call is TRBV6-6, the J call TRBJ2-7, with 7 nucleotides matching TRBD2. The CDR3 has 12 amino acids. Germline V CDR1 and CDR2: MNHNY, SVGAGI (reference sequence). Trimming took 8 bases from V and 6 from J; bases not matched to a gene: 7. In DNA form, the CDR3 reads TGTGCCAGCGGGAGGGCCGCGGGCGAGCAGTACTTC. It specifies CASGRAAGEQYF.

This chain joins TRBV20-1 and TRBJ2-5, with 9 positions matching TRBD2. The CDR3 is made up of 14 amino acids. Germline V gene data show CDR1 as DFQATT and CDR2 as SNEGSKA (reference sequence). V was pared by 1 base and J by 4 bases, with 4 bases of the junction left unmatched. For the CDR3, the DNA is TGCAGTGCTAGAGTTCTAGCGGGATCAGAGACCCAGTACTTC. It translates to CSARVLAGSETQYF.

The chain couples TRBV6-1 to TRBJ2-7; TRBD1 agrees at 9 bases. J was trimmed by 6 bases and V by 5 bases; bases with no gene match: 11. CDR3 length equals 15 residues. In germline, CDR1 is MNHNS, CDR2 SASEGT. The chain's CDR3 is CASSPGQGSLREQYF. The CDR3 DNA reads as TGTGCCAGCAGTCCGGGACAGGGAAGTCTCCGCGAGCAGTACTTC.

This chain links TRBV6-2 or TRBV6-3 with TRBJ1-1, with D possibly matching TRBD1 (6 bases). The CDR3 runs to 11 residues. Germline values: CDR1 MNHEY, CDR2 SVGEGT. Between the trimmed V and J ends, which lost 7 bases and 11 bases, there was a span of 14 bases. The CDR3 is CASKDSRGAFF. In DNA form, the CDR3 reads TGTGCCAGCAAGGACAGCCGAGGGGCTTTCTTT.

This clonotype has at least ten counts. The genes are TRBV15 and TRBJ2-4; D may match TRBD1 or TRBD2 (5 bases each). Germline V gives CDR1 LNHNV, CDR2 YYDKDF (reference sequence). V lost 3 bases and J 7 bases, leaving 13 bases between the germline ends. The CDR3 is made up of 14 amino acids. The CDR3 nucleotides read TGTGCCACCAGCAGCTCAGGGAGTTGGAACATTCAGTACTTC. This codes for CATSSSGSWNIQYF.

This clonotype was counted many times. The gene calls are TRBV20-1 and TRBJ2-1; D assignment may be TRBD1 or TRBD2 (5 bases each). Trimming stripped 6 bases from V and 5 bases from J, with 17 bases between. CDR1 DFQATT and CDR2 SNEGSKA come from the germline V gene (reference sequence). The CDR3 sequence is 14 residues long. The CDR3 bases are TGCAGTGCGGTCTCGGGCCAGGGAGACAATGAGCAGTTCTTC. Protein product: CSAVSGQGDNEQFF.

The chain carries TRBV7-8 and TRBJ2-7; the D gene is possibly TRBD2 (5 bases). Trimming shortened V by 2 bases and J by 0 bases, and 8 bases separated the two germline ends. In germline, CDR1 is SGHVS, CDR2 FQNEAQ. The CDR3 loop spans 14 amino acids. The CDR3 sequence is CASSLFGSSYEQYF. CDR3 in DNA: TGTGCCAGCAGCTTATTTGGGAGCTCCTACGAGCAGTACTTC.

V usage is TRBV4-1 and J usage is TRBJ2-7; D unresolved. The ends were cut back, 0 bases at V and 0 bases at J, with 6 bases in the middle. Per germline, CDR1 MGHRA and CDR2 YSYEKL. The CDR3 sequence is 14 residues long. The CDR3 region has the DNA TGCGCCAGCAGCCAAGAACGCGCCTCCTACGAGCAGTACTTC. This sequence encodes CASSQERASYEQYF.

This clonotype was seen ten or more times. The CDR3 region is CATSRDFGNRGASDTGELFF. The CDR3 nucleotides are TGTGCCACCAGCAGAGATTTTGGTAACCGGGGCGCCTCAGACACCGGGGAGCTGTTTTTT. This sequence joins TRBV15 and TRBJ2-2; D is perhaps TRBD1 or TRBD2 (5 bases each). The CDR3 sequence is 20 residues long. Germline values: CDR1 LNHNV, CDR2 YYDKDF (reference sequence). The ends were cut back, 0 bases at V and 3 bases at J, with 23 bases in the middle.